Following are 12 T cell receptor beta chains from one sample sequenced in a study of blood T cells in healthy people across ages. A sample-barcoded 5' primer and a J-beta primer mix were used in a second PCR of roughly 7 to 12 cycles. TCRdb re-called the 5' RACE reads through MiXCR, storing one row per CDR3 protein. The sample lists roughly 700,000 distinct CDR3 sequences; around half were seen once. The material sequenced was blood. The receptors were gathered from a woman aged 55-70 years in good health.

This clonotype was seen a handful of times. The chain employs TRBV10-3 and TRBJ2-1, with 15 bases lining up with TRBD2. Germline assignment: CDR1 ENHRY and CDR2 SYGVKD. There are 20 residues in the CDR3. With V trimmed by 3 bases and J by 0 bases, 9 bases remained unmatched. CDR3 in DNA: TGTGCCATCAGTGACCCAGGACTAGCGGGAGGGACCAGCTCCTACAATGAGCAGTTCTTC. It translates to CAISDPGLAGGTSSYNEQFF.

This clonotype has only a few counts. This chain links TRBV5-1 with TRBJ2-3; no definite D call. CDR3 length: 15 residues. With 1 base removed from V and 2 bases from J, the gap between germline ends came to 11 bases. Germline V gene data show CDR1 as SGHRS and CDR2 as YFSETQ. CDR3 bases: TGCGCCAGCAGCTTGTGGTCAGGATTCACAGATACGCAGTATTTT. Encoded protein: CASSLWSGFTDTQYF.

This clonotype was seen a few times. DNA of the CDR3: TGTGCCAGCAGCGGGGGACAGAAAGAGACCCAGTACTTC. Translated: CASSGGQKETQYF. The chain uses TRBV7-8 and TRBJ2-5; TRBD1 matches 7 bases. The CDR3 covers 13 residues. Germline assignment: CDR1 SGHVS and CDR2 FQNEAQ. The trim removed 5 bases at V and 3 bases at J, leaving 3 bases unmatched.

Regarding this clonotype: A much larger clone lies a single base off, so this may be a read error. J is TRBJ2-1 and V is TRBV5-1; TRBD2 agrees at 7 bases. CDR3 length equals 17 residues. The germline CDR1 and CDR2 sequences are SGHRS and YFSETQ. The CDR3: CASSLSGGGSSYNEPFF. Here the CDR3 DNA reads TGCGCCAGCAGCTTGTCTGGGGGAGGGAGCTCCTACAATGAGCCGTTCTTC.

The chain combines TRBV12-3 or TRBV12-4 with TRBJ1-6; D is ambiguous. V was shortened by 1 base and J by 9 bases, with 10 bases between the two germline ends. There are 14 residues in the CDR3. CDR3 loop: CASSLGTGVSPLHF. CDR3 DNA sequence: TGTGCCAGCAGTTTAGGAACCGGGGTTTCACCCCTCCACTTT.

This clonotype was picked up a small number of times. The CDR3 DNA follows: TGCGCCAGCAGCCAAGAGCAGGGGGCGGGGGTATGGCAAGAGACCCAGTACTTC. Translating gives CASSQEQGAGVWQETQYF. V and J are TRBV4-3 and TRBJ2-5, with a tentative D call TRBD1 (8 bases). The CDR3 has 18 amino acids. Germline V gene lookup returns CDR1 LGHNA and CDR2 YSLEER. Trimming took off 0 bases at V and 2 bases at J, with 19 bases between the two ends.

The genes are TRBV6-1 and TRBJ2-3; the D gene is possibly TRBD2 (5 bases). Germline values: CDR1 MNHNS, CDR2 SASEGT. Trimming took 7 bases from V and 2 from J, leaving 13 bases between them. CDR3 size: 14 residues. The CDR3, as DNA: TGTGCCAGCACGGACGGACTTATCACAGATACGCAGTATTTT. It encodes CASTDGLITDTQYF.

At least ten counts were recorded for this clonotype. The rearrangement uses TRBV7-2 and TRBJ2-1; D is unresolved. The CDR3 length is 15 residues. The germline V gene has CDR1 SGHTA and CDR2 FQGNSA. Trimming stripped 1 base from V and 2 bases from J, with 9 bases between. DNA for the CDR3: TGTGCCAGCAGCTTAGGGCTCCAGACCTACAATGAGCAGTTCTTC. This encodes CASSLGLQTYNEQFF.

The sample holds one count of this clonotype. CDR3 DNA: TGCAGTGCAGGCCCAGGGGGCGCGTACGAGCAGTACTTC. Protein: CSAGPGGAYEQYF. This chain uses TRBV20-1 with TRBJ2-5; TRBD1 matches 8 bases. The DNA end is more similar to TRBJ2-7, so the J call may be wrong. The CDR3 extends over 13 amino acids. From germline, CDR1 is DFQATT and CDR2 SNEGSKA (reference sequence).

Points on this clonotype: An end of the junction does not agree with germline; a read error may underlie this. This chain connects TRBV4-2 to TRBJ2-1; no definite D call. CDR1 and CDR2 (germline): LGHNA, YNFKEQ. The CDR3 has 12 amino acids. The CDR3 loop is CASSQAIGEQLF. The CDR3 region has the DNA TGTGCCAGCAGCCAAGCTATAGGTGAGCAGTTATTC.

The chain is built from TRBV20-1 and TRBJ2-1, with 7 bases matching TRBD2. Germline-derived CDR1 and CDR2 are DFQATT and SNEGSKA (reference sequence). This CDR3 is 15 amino acids long. The ends lost 0 bases at V and 5 bases at J; junction bases unmatched: 7. The chain's CDR3 is CSARDWSGANNEQFF. The DNA of the CDR3 is TGCAGTGCTAGAGATTGGAGCGGGGCGAACAATGAGCAGTTCTTC.

This clonotype has only a few counts. This chain joins TRBV5-1 and TRBJ1-5; tentatively, D is TRBD1 (5 bases). The CDR3 length is 15 residues. Germline-derived CDR1 and CDR2 are SGHRS and YFSETQ. V was pared by 4 bases and J by 0 bases, with 11 bases between. CDR3 residues: CASSPRGGSNQPQHF. DNA for the CDR3: TGCGCCAGCAGCCCCCGCGGGGGTAGCAATCAGCCCCAGCATTTT.